Listed here are 2 T cell receptor beta chains from one sample, sequenced in a study of CD8+ T cells in alopecia areata. The treatment is: oral pan-JAK inhibitor, 5-10 mg twice daily. Investigators isolated RNA and reverse transcribed it into cDNA to act as the sequencing template. TCRdb keeps only in-frame clones here, not all; method: immunoSEQ multiplex PCR. The table lists more than 90,000 clones, just under 60% of them singletons, with less than 20% in the top ten. Sequencing was performed on CD8+ T cells sorted from blood, taken between weeks 55 and 70, from a patient treated with tofacitinib. These TCRs come from a human donor with alopecia areata.

J is TRBJ2-2 and V is TRBV29-1, with 7 bases fitting TRBD2. The CDR3 spans 11 residues. Trimming removed 5 bases from V and 6 bases from J; junction bases left unmatched: 0. CDR1 is SQVTM, CDR2 ANQGSEA, per germline. DNA of the CDR3: TGCAGCGTTCGGGGGGCCGGGGAGCTGTTTTTT. Translating it yields CSVRGAGELFF.

This chain links TRBV5-6 with TRBJ1-2; no reliable D call. V shed 1 base and J shed 8 bases, with 12 bases lying between them. CDR1 and CDR2 from the germline V gene are SGHDT and YYEEEE. There are 13 residues in the CDR3. The CDR3 DNA follows: TGTGCCAGCAGCTTGTCAGAGGCTTCGGGCTACACCTTC. It specifies CASSLSEASGYTF. Full variable domain (rest looked up from reference TRBV5-6 and TRBJ1-2): DAGVTQSPTHLIKTRGQQVTLRCSPKSGHDTVSWYQQALGQGPQFIFQYYEEEERQRGNFPDRFSGHQFPNYSSELNVNALLLGDSALYLCASSLSEASGYTFGSGTRLTVV.